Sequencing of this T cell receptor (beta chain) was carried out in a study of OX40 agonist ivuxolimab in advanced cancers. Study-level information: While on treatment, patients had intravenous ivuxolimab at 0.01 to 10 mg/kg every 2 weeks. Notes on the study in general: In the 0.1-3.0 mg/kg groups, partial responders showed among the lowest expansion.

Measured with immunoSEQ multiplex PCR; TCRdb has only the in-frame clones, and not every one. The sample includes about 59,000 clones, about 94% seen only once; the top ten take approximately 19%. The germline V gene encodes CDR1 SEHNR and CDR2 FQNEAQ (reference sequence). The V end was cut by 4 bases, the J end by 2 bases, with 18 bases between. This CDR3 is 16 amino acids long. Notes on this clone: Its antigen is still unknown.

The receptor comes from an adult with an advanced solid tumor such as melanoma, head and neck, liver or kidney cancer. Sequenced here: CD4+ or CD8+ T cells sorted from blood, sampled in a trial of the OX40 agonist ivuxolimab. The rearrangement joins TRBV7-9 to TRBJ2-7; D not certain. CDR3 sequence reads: CASSSTAGRWTYEQYF. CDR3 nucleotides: TGTGCCAGCAGCTCAACAGCCGGTCGATGGACCTACGAGCAGTACTTC.